These 6 T cell receptor beta chains originate from one sample sequenced in a study of blood T cell repertoires in COVID-19. Only in-frame clones appear in the TCRdb table, and some are missing; sequencing was by immunoSEQ multiplex PCR. The sample contains about 47,000 clones, approximately 84% of which appear only once. Sequencing was done on a sample of peripheral blood. The receptors stem from a man aged 45 to 65 with acute or convalescent COVID-19.

V gene TRBV6-5 combines with J gene TRBJ2-1; the D is unclear. CDR3 length: 13 residues. Trimming removed 8 bases at V and 0 bases at J, with 8 bases between. Looked up from germline, CDR1 is MNHEY and CDR2 is SVGAGI. CDR3 sequence (DNA): TGTGCCAGCGCCCGTAGCTCCTACAATGAGCAGTTCTTC. Translated, it gives CASARSSYNEQFF.

This rearrangement joins TRBV19 to TRBJ2-1, with a weak D call TRBD1 (6 bases). There are 15 residues in the CDR3. The germline V gene has CDR1 LNHDA and CDR2 SQIVND (reference sequence). Trimming removed 3 bases from V and 9 bases from J, with 18 bases in between. The CDR3 reads CASSISGGPMGEQFF. DNA of the CDR3: TGTGCCAGTAGTATTTCTGGGGGCCCCATGGGTGAGCAGTTCTTC.

The chain employs TRBV19 and TRBJ1-1; perhaps TRBD1 as D (5 bases). The CDR3 is 14 residues long. Germline-derived CDR1 and CDR2 are LNHDA and SQIVND (reference sequence). Trimming pared 3 bases from V and 3 bases from J, leaving 11 bases between. The CDR3 region has the DNA TGTGCCAGTAGTATTGCTGAAGGGGACACTGAAGCTTTCTTT. Protein sequence: CASSIAEGDTEAFF.

Only one count was recorded for this clone. The V call is TRBV18, the J call TRBJ2-1; 8 nucleotides match TRBD2. Germline lookup yields CDR1 KGHSH and CDR2 LQKENI. J lost 10 bases, V lost 1 base, and 15 bases had no gene match. This CDR3 comprises 17 residues. The CDR3 nucleotides read TGTGCCAGCTCACCACGCCCTTCGGGAGCGGGAGAGCGGGAGCAGTTCTTC. Protein: CASSPRPSGAGEREQFF.

The chain has TRBV2 and TRBJ2-3, with D tentatively TRBD1 (5 bases). With 7 bases removed from V and 0 bases from J, the gap between germline ends came to 11 bases. CDR3 size: 14 residues. Per germline, CDR1 SNHLY and CDR2 FYNNEI. The CDR3 protein is CASNRQISTDTQYF. In nucleotides, the CDR3 is TGTGCCAGCAACCGACAGATAAGCACAGATACGCAGTATTTT. Filled out from reference TRBV2 and TRBJ2-3, the complete variable domain reads EPEVTQTPSHQVTQMGQEVILRCVPISNHLYFYWYRQILGQKVEFLVSFYNNEISEKSEIFDDQFSVERPDGSNFTLKIRSTKLEDSAMYFCASNRQISTDTQYFGPGTRLTVL.

V is TRBV27 and J is TRBJ2-1, with 14 nucleotides matching TRBD2. CDR1 is MNHEY, CDR2 SMNVEV, per germline (reference sequence). J gave up 6 bases and V 7 bases, and 5 bases lay outside the gene matches. The CDR3 spans 15 residues. The CDR3 reads CASMRTSGRFNEQFF. CDR3 coding DNA: TGTGCCAGCATGAGGACTAGCGGGAGGTTCAATGAGCAGTTCTTC.